This T cell receptor beta chain stems from a study of tumor and adjacent non-tumor tissue in lung cancer. Across the whole study: Patients were aged roughly 30 to 76, nine to eleven men and roughly five women, stage I to III.

RNA was extracted from bulk tissue without any cell sorting. The library came from three nested PCR rounds adapted from ARM-PCR protocols. TCRdb passed the multiplex PCR reads through MiXCR, listing each CDR3 protein once. The profile shows some 74,000 distinct CDR3 sequences, roughly 72% of them singletons. Remarks on this clonotype: Its antigen is undetermined. The junction does not match germline at one end; this may be a read error.

Germline loops: CDR1 SGHNT, CDR2 YENEEA. CDR3 length equals 14 residues. Notes on the study in general: Compared with tumor, normal lung showed significantly lower TCR diversity. In normal lung, the top 100 clones were significantly more dominant than in tumor.

This rearrangement joins TRBV11-3 to TRBJ2-1, with D perhaps given as TRBD1 or TRBD2 (6 bases each). Sequenced material: lung tumor tissue. This clonotype originated in a woman between 40 and 50 years old with non-small cell lung cancer. CDR3 amino acids: CTSSPGHGGNGQFF. The CDR3 nucleotides read TGTACCAGCAGCCCCGGACACGGGGGCAATGGGCAGTTCTTC.